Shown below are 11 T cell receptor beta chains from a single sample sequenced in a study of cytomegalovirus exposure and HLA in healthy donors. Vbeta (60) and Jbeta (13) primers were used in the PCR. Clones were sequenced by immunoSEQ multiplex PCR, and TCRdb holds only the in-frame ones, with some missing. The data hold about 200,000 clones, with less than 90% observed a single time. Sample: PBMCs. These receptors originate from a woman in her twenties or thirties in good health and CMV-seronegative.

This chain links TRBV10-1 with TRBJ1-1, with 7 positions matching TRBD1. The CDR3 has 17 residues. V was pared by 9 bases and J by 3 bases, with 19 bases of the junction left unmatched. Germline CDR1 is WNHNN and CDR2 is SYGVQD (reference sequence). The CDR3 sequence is CASQVGTETLGDTEAFF. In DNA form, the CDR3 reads TGCGCCAGTCAAGTTGGGACAGAGACCCTTGGGGACACTGAAGCTTTCTTT.

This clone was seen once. This CDR3 reads CASSVTSATYEQYF. The CDR3 nucleotides are TGTGCCAGTAGTGTGACTAGCGCAACCTACGAGCAGTACTTC. The rearrangement links TRBV19 to TRBJ2-7, with 8 bases that match TRBD2. Per germline, CDR1 LNHDA and CDR2 SQIVND (reference sequence). This CDR3 is 14 amino acids long. J gave up 2 bases and V 5 bases, and 5 bases lay outside the gene matches.

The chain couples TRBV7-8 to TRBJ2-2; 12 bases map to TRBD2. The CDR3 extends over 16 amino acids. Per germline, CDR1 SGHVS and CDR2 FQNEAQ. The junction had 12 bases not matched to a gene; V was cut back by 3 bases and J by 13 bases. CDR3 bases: TGTGCCAGCAGCTTCGGACTAGCGGGACTTACCGGTCTGCTGTTTTTT. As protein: CASSFGLAGLTGLLFF.

The CDR3 DNA reads as TGCAGCGCTAGACTAGCACATGAGCAGTTCTTC. Its translation is CSARLAHEQFF. V usage is TRBV29-1 and J usage is TRBJ2-1; 7 nucleotides match TRBD2. The CDR3 length is 11 residues. Germline V gives CDR1 SQVTM, CDR2 ANQGSEA. Trimming took 7 bases from V and 8 from J; bases not matched to a gene: 5.

This chain's CDR3 is CASRFTGSGANVLTF. The CDR3 coding sequence is TGTGCCAGCAGGTTTACAGGGTCTGGGGCCAACGTCCTGACTTTC. The chain employs TRBV6-5 and TRBJ2-6; possible D gene TRBD1, 6 bases. Trimming pared 6 bases from V and 1 base from J, leaving 10 bases between. CDR3 size: 15 residues. From germline, CDR1 is MNHEY and CDR2 SVGAGI.

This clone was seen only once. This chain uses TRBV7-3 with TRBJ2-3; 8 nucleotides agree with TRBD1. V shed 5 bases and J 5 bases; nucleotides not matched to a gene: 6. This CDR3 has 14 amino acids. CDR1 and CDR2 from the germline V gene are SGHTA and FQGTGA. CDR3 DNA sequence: TGTGCCAGCAGCACGGGACAGGCGGGAGATACGCAGTATTTT. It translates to CASSTGQAGDTQYF.

CDR3 sequence (DNA): TGCGCCAGCAGCGCGTCGGGTAACCTGGCAGATACGCAGTATTTT. The encoded protein is CASSASGNLADTQYF. This rearrangement joins TRBV5-1 to TRBJ2-3; D remains ambiguous. Germline loops: CDR1 SGHRS, CDR2 YFSETQ. The CDR3 length is 15 residues. The V gene lost 4 bases and the J gene lost 4 bases, with 16 bases spanning the gap.

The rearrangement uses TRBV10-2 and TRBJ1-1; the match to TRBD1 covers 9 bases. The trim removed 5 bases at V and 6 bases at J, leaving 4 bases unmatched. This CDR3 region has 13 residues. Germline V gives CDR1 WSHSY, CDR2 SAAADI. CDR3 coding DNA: TGCGCCAGCAGTTTACAGGGGGCATCTGAAGCTTTCTTT. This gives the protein CASSLQGASEAFF.

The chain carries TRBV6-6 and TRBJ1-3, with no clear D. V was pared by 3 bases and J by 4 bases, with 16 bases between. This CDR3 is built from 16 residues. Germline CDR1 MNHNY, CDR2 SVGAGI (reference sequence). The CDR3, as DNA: TGTGCCAGCAGTTATCTGACACGCTCTGTAGGAAACACCATATATTTT. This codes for CASSYLTRSVGNTIYF.

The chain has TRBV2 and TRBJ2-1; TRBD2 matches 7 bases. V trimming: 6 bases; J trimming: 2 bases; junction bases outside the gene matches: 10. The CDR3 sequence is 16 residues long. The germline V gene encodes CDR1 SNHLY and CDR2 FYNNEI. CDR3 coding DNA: TGTGCCAGCAGGGCCCGAGGAGCGGGACCCTACAATGAGCAGTTCTTC. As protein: CASRARGAGPYNEQFF.

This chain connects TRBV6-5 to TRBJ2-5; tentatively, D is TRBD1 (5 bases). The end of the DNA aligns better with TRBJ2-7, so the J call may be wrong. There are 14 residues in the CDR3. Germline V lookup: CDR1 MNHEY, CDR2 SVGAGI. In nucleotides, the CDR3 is TGTGCCAGCAGAACTGACAGAACCTCCTACGAGCAGTACTTC. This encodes CASRTDRTSYEQYF.